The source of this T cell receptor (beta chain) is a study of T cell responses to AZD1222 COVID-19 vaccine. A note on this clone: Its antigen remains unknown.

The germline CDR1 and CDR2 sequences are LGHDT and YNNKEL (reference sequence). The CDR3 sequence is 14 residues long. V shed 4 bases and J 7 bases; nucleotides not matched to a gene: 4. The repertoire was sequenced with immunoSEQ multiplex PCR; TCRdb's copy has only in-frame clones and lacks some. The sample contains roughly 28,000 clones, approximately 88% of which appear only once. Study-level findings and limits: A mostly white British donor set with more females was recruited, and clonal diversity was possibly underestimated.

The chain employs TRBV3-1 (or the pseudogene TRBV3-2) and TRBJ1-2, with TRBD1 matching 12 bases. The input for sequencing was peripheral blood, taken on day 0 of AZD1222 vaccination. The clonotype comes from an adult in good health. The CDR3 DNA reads TGTGCCAGCAGCCCCCGGGACAGGGGGCTTGGCTACACCTTC. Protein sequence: CASSPRDRGLGYTF.